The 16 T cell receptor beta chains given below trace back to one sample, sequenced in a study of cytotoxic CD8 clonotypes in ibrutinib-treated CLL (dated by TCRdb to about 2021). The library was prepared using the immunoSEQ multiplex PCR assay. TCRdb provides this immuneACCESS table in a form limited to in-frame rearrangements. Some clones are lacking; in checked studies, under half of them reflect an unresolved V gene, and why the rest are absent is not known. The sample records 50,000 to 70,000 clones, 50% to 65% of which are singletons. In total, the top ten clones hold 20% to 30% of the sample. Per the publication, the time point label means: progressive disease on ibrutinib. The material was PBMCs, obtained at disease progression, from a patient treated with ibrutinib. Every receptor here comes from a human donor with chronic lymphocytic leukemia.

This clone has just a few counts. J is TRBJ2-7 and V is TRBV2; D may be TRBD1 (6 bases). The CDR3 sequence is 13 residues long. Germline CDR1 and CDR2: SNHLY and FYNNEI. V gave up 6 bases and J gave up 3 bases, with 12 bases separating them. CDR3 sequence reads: CASSHGQNYEQYF. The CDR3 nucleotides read TGTGCCAGCAGCCATGGACAGAACTACGAGCAGTACTTC.

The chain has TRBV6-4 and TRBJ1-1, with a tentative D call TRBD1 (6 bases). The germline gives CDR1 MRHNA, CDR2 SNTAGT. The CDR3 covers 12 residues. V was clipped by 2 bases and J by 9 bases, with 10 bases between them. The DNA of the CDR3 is TGTGCCAGCAGTGACAGGGGGGGACAAGCTTTCTTT. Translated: CASSDRGGQAFF.

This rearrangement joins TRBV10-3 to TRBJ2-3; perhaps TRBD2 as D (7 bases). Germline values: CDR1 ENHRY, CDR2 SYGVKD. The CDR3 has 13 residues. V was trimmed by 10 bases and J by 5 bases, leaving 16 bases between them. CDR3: CATTREGGDTQYF. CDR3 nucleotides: TGTGCCACGACGAGGGAGGGGGGAGATACGCAGTATTTT.

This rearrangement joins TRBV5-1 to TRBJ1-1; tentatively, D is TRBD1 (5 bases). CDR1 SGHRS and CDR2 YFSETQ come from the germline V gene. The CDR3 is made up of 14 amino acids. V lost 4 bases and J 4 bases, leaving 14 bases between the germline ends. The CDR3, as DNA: TGCGCCAGCAGCCAGGGTATTGAGGGCACTGAAGCTTTCTTT. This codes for CASSQGIEGTEAFF.

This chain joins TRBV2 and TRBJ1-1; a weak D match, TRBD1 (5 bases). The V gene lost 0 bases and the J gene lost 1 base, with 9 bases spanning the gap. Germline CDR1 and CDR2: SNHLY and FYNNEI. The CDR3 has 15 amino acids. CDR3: CASSEAGQTNTEAFF. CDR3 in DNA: TGTGCCAGCAGTGAAGCGGGGCAGACGAACACTGAAGCTTTCTTT.

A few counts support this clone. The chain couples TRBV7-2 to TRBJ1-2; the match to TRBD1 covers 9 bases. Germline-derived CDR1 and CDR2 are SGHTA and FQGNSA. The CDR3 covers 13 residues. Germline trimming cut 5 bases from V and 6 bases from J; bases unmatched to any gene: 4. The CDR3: CASSLRQGDGYTF. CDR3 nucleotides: TGTGCCAGCAGCCTTCGACAGGGGGATGGCTACACCTTC.

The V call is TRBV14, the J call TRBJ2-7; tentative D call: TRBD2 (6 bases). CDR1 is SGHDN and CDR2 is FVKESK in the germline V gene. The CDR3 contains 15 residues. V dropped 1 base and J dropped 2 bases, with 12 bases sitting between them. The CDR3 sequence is CASSQGYWTTYEQYF. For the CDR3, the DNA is TGTGCCAGCAGCCAAGGGTACTGGACTACCTACGAGCAGTACTTC.

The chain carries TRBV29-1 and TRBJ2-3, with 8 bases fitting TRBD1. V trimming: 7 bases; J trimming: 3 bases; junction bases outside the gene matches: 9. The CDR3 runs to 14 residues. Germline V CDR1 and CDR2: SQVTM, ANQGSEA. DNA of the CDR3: TGCAGCGCCGTGGACAGGGCGAGGACAGATACGCAGTATTTT. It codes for CSAVDRARTDTQYF.

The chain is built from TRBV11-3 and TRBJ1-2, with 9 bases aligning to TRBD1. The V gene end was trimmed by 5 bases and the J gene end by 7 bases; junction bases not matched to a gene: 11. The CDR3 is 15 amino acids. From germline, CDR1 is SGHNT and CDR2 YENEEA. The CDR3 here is CASSPGTGIVAGYTF. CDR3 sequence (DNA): TGTGCCAGCAGCCCCGGGACAGGGATCGTGGCTGGCTACACCTTC.

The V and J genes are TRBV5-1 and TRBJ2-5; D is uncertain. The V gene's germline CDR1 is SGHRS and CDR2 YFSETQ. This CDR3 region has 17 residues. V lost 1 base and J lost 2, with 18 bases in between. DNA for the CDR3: TGCGCCAGCAGCTTGATTACCACTTACGGCGGACAAGAGACCCAGTACTTC. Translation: CASSLITTYGGQETQYF.

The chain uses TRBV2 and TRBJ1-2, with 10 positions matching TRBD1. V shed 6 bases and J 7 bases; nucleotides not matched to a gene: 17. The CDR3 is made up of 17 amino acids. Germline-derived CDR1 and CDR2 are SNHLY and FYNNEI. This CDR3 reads CASRAVSAGTGVGGYTF. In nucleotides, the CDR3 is TGTGCCAGCAGGGCAGTCAGCGCCGGGACAGGGGTTGGTGGCTACACCTTC.

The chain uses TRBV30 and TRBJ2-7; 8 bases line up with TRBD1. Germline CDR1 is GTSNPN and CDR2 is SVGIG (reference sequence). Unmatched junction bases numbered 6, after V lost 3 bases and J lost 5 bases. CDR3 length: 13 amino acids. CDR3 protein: CAWSRPRGHEQYF. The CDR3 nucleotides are TGTGCCTGGAGCCGACCCAGGGGGCACGAGCAGTACTTC.

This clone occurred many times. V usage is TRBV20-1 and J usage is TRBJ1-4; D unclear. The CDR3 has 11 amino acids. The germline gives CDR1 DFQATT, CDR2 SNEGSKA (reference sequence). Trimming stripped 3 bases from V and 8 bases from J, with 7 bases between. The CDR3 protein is CSARFGEKLFF. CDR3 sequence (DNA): TGCAGTGCTAGGTTCGGGGAAAAACTGTTTTTT.

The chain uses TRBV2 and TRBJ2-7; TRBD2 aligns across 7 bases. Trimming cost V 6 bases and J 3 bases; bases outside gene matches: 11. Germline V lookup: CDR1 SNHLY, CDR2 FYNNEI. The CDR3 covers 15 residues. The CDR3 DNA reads TGTGCCAGCAGGGCAGGGAGGGGTCTTTACTACGAGCAGTACTTC. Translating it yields CASRAGRGLYYEQYF.

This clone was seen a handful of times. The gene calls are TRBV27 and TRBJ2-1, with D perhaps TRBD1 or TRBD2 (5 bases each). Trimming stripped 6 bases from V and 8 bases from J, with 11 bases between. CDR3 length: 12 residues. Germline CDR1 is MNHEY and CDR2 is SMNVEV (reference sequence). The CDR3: CASSGLGDEQFF. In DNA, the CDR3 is TGTGCCAGCAGCGGACTGGGGGATGAGCAGTTCTTC.

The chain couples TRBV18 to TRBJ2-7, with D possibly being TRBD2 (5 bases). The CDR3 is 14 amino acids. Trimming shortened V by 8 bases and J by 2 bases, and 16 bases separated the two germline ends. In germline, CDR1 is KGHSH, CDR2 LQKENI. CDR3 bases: TGTGCCAGCAGCCCACCGGGAAGGGCCTACGAGCAGTACTTC. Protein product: CASSPPGRAYEQYF.